This T cell receptor (beta chain) came from a study of blood T cell repertoires in COVID-19. Study-wide context: Spain, Italy and the United States supplied samples that represented acute and convalescent COVID-19. From T cells, B-cell-depleted T cells, or PBMCs came the material, which was cDNA or gDNA.

In the authors' workflow: Estimation of nucleated cell counts was performed using reference gene primer amplification. The data were produced by immunoSEQ multiplex PCR, yet TCRdb's version contains in-frame clones alone and is incomplete. V and J calls plus clone size are reproduced from that table; the DNA served to infer D and trimming. The top ten hold over 2% of the sample, which has hundreds of thousands of clones, over 75% seen once. Recovery meant two consecutive negative NP/OP PCR tests, professional clearance, or resolved symptoms. The source of this sequence is a woman aged 18 to 35 who had recovered from COVID-19. Sequenced input: PBMCs or T cells enriched from blood (not recorded which).

The CDR3 nucleotides read TGTGCCAGCAGTGAAAGAGGACAGGGTTACAATCAGCCCCAGCATTTT. It specifies CASSERGQGYNQPQHF. The chain links TRBV28 to TRBJ1-5; 8 bases fit TRBD1. CDR3 length: 16 amino acids. Germline V gene lookup returns CDR1 MDHEN and CDR2 SYDVKM. V gave up 5 bases and J gave up 3 bases; unmatched junction bases: 9.